This T cell receptor beta chain was sequenced for a study of human T cells and chemical hapten exposure. Study observations and caveats: Against controls, expanded TCRs gave rise to significantly more large CDR3 similarity clusters. The number of TCRs over 1 in 1000 frequency stayed unchanged after DPC.

To note about this clonotype: Its specificity is not known.

The time point was: patch test 2, 6 weeks after DPC sensitization. Treatment given: therapeutic diphenylcyclopropenone sensitization with weekly scalp DPC. Each CDR3 protein gets one entry after TCRdb re-called the RACE reads with MiXCR. The sample carries around 50,000 distinct CDR3 sequences, over 9.5% recorded once. Trimming removed 2 bases at V and 0 bases at J, with 11 bases between. CDR1 and CDR2 (germline): SGHTA, FQGNSA. CDR3 length: 17 amino acids. The sequencing here drew on whole blood, taken in connection with sensitization to the hapten diphenylcyclopropenone (DPC). This sequence joins TRBV7-2 and TRBJ2-6; D is possibly TRBD1 or TRBD2 (5 bases each). This clonotype was sampled from a woman between 45 and 60 years old with alopecia areata. Some clones in this sample may be carry-over from other donors' samples. This CDR3 reads CASSLQGPLSGANVLTF. Written as DNA, the CDR3 is TGTGCCAGCAGCTTACAGGGACCCCTCTCTGGGGCCAACGTCCTGACTTTC. The full variable domain, with the rest looked up from reference TRBV7-2 and TRBJ2-6, is GAGVSQSPSNKVTEKGKDVELRCDPISGHTALYWYRQSLGQGLEFLIYFQGNSAPDKSGLPSDRFSAERTGGSVSTLTIQRTQQEDSAVYLCASSLQGPLSGANVLTFGAGSRLTVL.